This is a list of T cell receptor beta chains from one sample in a study of cytomegalovirus exposure and HLA in healthy donors. TCRdb keeps only in-frame clones here, not all; method: immunoSEQ multiplex PCR. The sample holds 350,000 or so clones, approximately 90% seen once. The material sequenced was PBMCs. These receptors all stem from a woman under 30 in good health and CMV-seronegative. CDR3s include the opening cysteine and the closing phenylalanine or tryptophan.

V gene: TRBV2; J gene: TRBJ1-1; CDR3 protein: CASTSGGRYTEAFF
V gene: TRBV27; J gene: TRBJ1-2; CDR3 protein: CASTSGGDGYGYTF
V gene: TRBV9; J gene: TRBJ1-2; CDR3 protein: CASSTGQGVAYGYTF
V gene: TRBV4-2; J gene: TRBJ1-2; CDR3 protein: CASRAGTGNYGYTF
V gene: TRBV9; J gene: TRBJ2-7; CDR3 protein: CASSPTDWFVEQYF
V gene: TRBV11-2; J gene: TRBJ2-7; CDR3 protein: CASSSTGSGEQYF
V gene: TRBV6-5; J gene: TRBJ1-1; CDR3 protein: CASRSGWTEAFF
V gene: TRBV4-1; J gene: TRBJ1-5; CDR3 protein: CASSQAQGVGQPQHF
V gene: TRBV5-1; J gene: TRBJ2-4; CDR3 protein: CASSPSSGINIQYF
V gene: TRBV7-8; J gene: TRBJ1-1; CDR3 protein: CASSFEGTEAFF
V gene: TRBV4-3; J gene: TRBJ2-7; CDR3 protein: CASSQEEGSSSEQYF
V gene: TRBV30; J gene: TRBJ1-1; CDR3 protein: CAWSVGAEAFF
V gene: TRBV28; J gene: TRBJ1-1; CDR3 protein: CASKSGLAGAFF
V gene: TRBV11-1; J gene: TRBJ2-7; CDR3 protein: CASSGSGTTYEQYF
V gene: TRBV7-2; J gene: TRBJ1-2; CDR3 protein: CASSSGYPGYTF
V gene: TRBV15; J gene: TRBJ1-5; CDR3 protein: CATSRELGNQPQHF
V gene: TRBV27; J gene: TRBJ1-1; CDR3 protein: CASSSGQLSTEAFF
V gene: TRBV6-5; J gene: TRBJ2-4; CDR3 protein: CASSSDRGRWKNIQYF
V gene: TRBV27; J gene: TRBJ1-2; CDR3 protein: CASSSLTGEYGYTF
V gene: TRBV7-9; J gene: TRBJ2-7; CDR3 protein: CASSLEQGYEQYF
V gene: TRBV5-1; J gene: TRBJ2-1; CDR3 protein: CASSFSAGGLVDEQFF
V gene: TRBV13; J gene: TRBJ2-4; CDR3 protein: CASRRWLAKNIQYF
V gene: TRBV27; J gene: TRBJ2-6; CDR3 protein: CASSSNSGANVLTF